The entry that follows covers one T cell receptor beta chain sequence. Its specificity is unknown. The CDR3 sequence is 16 residues long. Germline CDR1 SGHNT, CDR2 YYREEE (reference sequence). Trimming stripped 5 bases from V and 2 bases from J, with 16 bases between. This specimen comes from a study of siplizumab effects on memory and regulatory T cells. Notes on the study in general: Among alloreactive clones, only a minor fraction mapped to unstimulated subsets. Mean Treg-derived proportions of mappable alloreactive CD4+ clones were just under 70% for siplizumab and 26.9% for controls. Contribution to the alloresponse seemed major for naive T cells, which also seemed more diverse than memory cells.

The assay covered 75,000 to 100,000 TCR templates per sample. Sequenced by immunoSEQ multiplex PCR; TCRdb stores in-frame clones only, minus some. This table holds around 100,000 clones, just over 90% found once. The chain uses TRBV5-4 and TRBJ2-2; D gene ambiguous. The sample comprised Tregs sorted from blood. This clonotype was obtained from a human donor in good health. The CDR3: CASSSRVGFNTGELFF. DNA of the CDR3: TGTGCCAGCAGTTCGCGAGTTGGATTTAACACCGGGGAGCTGTTTTTT.